Below, one T cell receptor (beta chain) is given with its context. The data were taken from a study of blood T cell repertoires in COVID-19. Across the whole study: Donors in the United States, Italy and Spain gave samples during acute or convalescent COVID-19. PBMCs, B-cell-depleted T cells, or T cells provided the cDNA or gDNA that made up the material.

The CDR3 consists of 16 residues. J gave up 2 bases and V 5 bases, and 11 bases lay outside the gene matches. The germline gives CDR1 SEHNR, CDR2 FQNEAQ (reference sequence). In the original analysis: Reference gene primer amplification gave nucleated cell count estimates. TCRdb keeps only in-frame clones here, not all; method: immunoSEQ multiplex PCR. V and J calls and clone size are as listed in that table; D and trimming were resolved from the DNA. The data show under 250,000 clones, with around 82% seen just once and approximately 4.8% held by the top ten. The sequence was collected from a man aged 45-60 years with active or convalescent COVID-19. Sample: peripheral blood. The chain employs TRBV7-9 and TRBJ2-7, with TRBD2 identical over 8 bases. The DNA of the CDR3 is TGTGCCAGCAGCCCCGAGCGGGGGAGTCACACCTACGAGCAGTACTTC. Amino acid sequence: CASSPERGSHTYEQYF.